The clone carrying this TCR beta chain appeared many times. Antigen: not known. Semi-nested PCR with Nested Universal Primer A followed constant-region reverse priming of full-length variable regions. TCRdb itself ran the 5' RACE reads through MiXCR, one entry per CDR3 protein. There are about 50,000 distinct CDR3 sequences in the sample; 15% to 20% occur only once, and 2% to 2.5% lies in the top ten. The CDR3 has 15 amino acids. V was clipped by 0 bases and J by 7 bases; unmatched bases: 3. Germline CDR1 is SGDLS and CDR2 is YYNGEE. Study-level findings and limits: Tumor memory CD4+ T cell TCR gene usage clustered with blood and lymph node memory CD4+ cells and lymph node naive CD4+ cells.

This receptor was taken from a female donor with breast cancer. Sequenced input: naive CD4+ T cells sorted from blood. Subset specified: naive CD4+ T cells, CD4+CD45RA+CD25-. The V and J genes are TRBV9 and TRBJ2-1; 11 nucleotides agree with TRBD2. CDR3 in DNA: TGTGCCAGCAGCGTAGTAGCGGGAGGGTCTAATGAGCAGTTCTTC. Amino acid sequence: CASSVVAGGSNEQFF.